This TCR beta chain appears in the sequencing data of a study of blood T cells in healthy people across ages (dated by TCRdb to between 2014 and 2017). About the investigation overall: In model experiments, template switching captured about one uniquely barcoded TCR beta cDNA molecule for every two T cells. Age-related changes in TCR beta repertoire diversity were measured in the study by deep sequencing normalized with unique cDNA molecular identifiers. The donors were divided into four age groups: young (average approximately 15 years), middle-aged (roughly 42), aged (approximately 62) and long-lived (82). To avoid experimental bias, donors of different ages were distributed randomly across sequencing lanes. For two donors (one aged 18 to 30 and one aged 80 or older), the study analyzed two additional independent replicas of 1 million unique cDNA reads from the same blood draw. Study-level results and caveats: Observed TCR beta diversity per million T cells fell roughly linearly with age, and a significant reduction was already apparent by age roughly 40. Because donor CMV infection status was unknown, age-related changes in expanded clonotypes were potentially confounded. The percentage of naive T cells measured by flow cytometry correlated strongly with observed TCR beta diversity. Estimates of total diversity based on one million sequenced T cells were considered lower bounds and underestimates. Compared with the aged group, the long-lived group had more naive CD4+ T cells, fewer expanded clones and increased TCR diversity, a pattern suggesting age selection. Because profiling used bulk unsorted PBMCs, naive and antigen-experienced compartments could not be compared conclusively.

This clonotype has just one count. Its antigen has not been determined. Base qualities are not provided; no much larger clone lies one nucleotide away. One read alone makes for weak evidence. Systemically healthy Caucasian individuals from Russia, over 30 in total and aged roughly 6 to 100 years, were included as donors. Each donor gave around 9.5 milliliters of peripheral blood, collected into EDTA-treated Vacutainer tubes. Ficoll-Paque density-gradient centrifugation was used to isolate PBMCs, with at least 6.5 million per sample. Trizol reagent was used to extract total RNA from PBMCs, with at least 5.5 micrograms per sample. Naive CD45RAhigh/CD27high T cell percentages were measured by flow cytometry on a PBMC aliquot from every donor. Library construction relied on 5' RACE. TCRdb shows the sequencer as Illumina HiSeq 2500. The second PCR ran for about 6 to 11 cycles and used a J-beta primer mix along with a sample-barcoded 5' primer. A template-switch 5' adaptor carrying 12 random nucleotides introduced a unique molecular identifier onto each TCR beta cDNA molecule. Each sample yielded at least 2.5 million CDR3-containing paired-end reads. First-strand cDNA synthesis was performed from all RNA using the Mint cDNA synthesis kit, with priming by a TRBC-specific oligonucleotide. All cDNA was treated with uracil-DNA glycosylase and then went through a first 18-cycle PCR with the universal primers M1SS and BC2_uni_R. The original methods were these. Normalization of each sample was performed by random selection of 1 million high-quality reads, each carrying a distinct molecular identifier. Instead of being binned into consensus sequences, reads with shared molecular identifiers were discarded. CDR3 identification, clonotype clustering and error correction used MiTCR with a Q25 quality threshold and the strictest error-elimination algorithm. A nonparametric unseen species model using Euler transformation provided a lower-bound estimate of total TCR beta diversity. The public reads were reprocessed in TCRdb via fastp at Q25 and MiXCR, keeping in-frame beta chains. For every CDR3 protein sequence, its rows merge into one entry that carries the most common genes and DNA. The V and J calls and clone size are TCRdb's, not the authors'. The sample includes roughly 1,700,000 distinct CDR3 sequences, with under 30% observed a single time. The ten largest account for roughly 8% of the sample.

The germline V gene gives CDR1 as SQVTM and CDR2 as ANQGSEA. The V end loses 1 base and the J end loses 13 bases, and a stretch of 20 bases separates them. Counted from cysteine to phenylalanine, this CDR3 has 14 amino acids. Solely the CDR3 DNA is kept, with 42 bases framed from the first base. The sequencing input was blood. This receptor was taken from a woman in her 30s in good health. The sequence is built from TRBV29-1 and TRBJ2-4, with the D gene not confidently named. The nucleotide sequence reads TGCAGCGTTGAAGCCATTTCCGGGTGGGGTGAGCAGTACTTC. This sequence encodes CSVEAISGWGEQYF.